These T cell receptor beta chains were read from a single sample in a study of T cells in Graves' hyperthyroidism and ophthalmopathy. One entry per CDR3 protein results from TCRdb running MiXCR on the multiplex PCR reads. Of 300,000 to 400,000 distinct CDR3 sequences in the sample, around 20% were seen once. The sequencing sample was made of blood. These receptors were taken from a woman in her fifties or sixties with Graves' hyperthyroidism. Both conserved end residues are part of each CDR3. A D gene is named only where the DNA matches it firmly. Not every row has a clone size; where given, it reads once, few, many or a size class.

j_gene: TRBJ1-3
v_gene: TRBV7-6
d_gene: .
abundance: few
CDR3nt: TGTGCCAGCAGCTTAGGACAAACTGGAAACACCATATATTTT
CDR3aa: CASSLGQTGNTIYF

j_gene: TRBJ2-2
v_gene: TRBV15
d_gene: TRBD1
abundance: few
CDR3nt: TGTGCCACCGGACCGGGACAGGGGGCCTCCGGGGAGCTGTTTTTT
CDR3aa: CATGPGQGASGELFF

j_gene: TRBJ2-1
v_gene: TRBV10-3
d_gene: TRBD1
abundance: many
CDR3nt: TGTGCCATCAATGGGGGACAGGGTTCCTACAATGAGCAGTTCTTC
CDR3aa: CAINGGQGSYNEQFF

j_gene: TRBJ1-5
v_gene: TRBV6-1
d_gene: .
abundance: many
CDR3nt: TGTGCCAGCAGCTTTGGGACATTGGGTAATCAGCCCCAGCATTTT
CDR3aa: CASSFGTLGNQPQHF

j_gene: TRBJ2-5
v_gene: TRBV5-1
d_gene: .
abundance: many
CDR3nt: TGCGCCAGCAGGCCCTCCCAAGAGACCCAGTACTTC
CDR3aa: CASRPSQETQYF

j_gene: TRBJ2-7
v_gene: TRBV7-8
d_gene: TRBD1
abundance: .
CDR3nt: TGTGCCCGCAGCTCGGGACAGTACCCTCGGGACGAGCAGTACTTC
CDR3aa: CARSSGQYPRDEQYF

j_gene: TRBJ2-1
v_gene: TRBV6-1
d_gene: .
abundance: .
CDR3nt: TGTGCCAGCACTGGCTCCAATGAGCAGTTCTTC
CDR3aa: CASTGSNEQFF

j_gene: TRBJ2-7
v_gene: TRBV6-6
d_gene: TRBD2
abundance: many
CDR3nt: TGTGCCAGCAGTTACGGCGGGGGGGCCTACGAGCAGTACTTC
CDR3aa: CASSYGGGAYEQYF

j_gene: TRBJ2-7
v_gene: TRBV28
d_gene: TRBD1
abundance: many
CDR3nt: TGTGCCAGCAGTTTATTCCAGGGGGTGGGGGAGCAGTACTTC
CDR3aa: CASSLFQGVGEQYF

j_gene: TRBJ2-7
v_gene: TRBV5-1
d_gene: TRBD1
abundance: .
CDR3nt: TGCGCCAGCAGCATAGGGGGACAGGGAATCTACGAGCAGTACTTC
CDR3aa: CASSIGGQGIYEQYF

j_gene: TRBJ1-4
v_gene: TRBV4-1
d_gene: .
abundance: few
CDR3nt: TGCGCCAGCAGCGGGGGAGTGGCTAATGAAAAACTGTTTTTT
CDR3aa: CASSGGVANEKLFF

j_gene: TRBJ2-3
v_gene: TRBV24-1
d_gene: TRBD2
abundance: few
CDR3nt: TGTGCCACCAGTGGCCCTAACCCGGGACTAGGAATCACAGATACGCAGTATTTT
CDR3aa: CATSGPNPGLGITDTQYF

j_gene: TRBJ2-5
v_gene: TRBV12-3/TRBV12-4
d_gene: TRBD2
abundance: many
CDR3nt: TGTGCCAGCAGTCGAAATCCGGGACTAGGCGGGGAGACCCAGTACTTC
CDR3aa: CASSRNPGLGGETQYF

j_gene: TRBJ2-4
v_gene: TRBV7-8
d_gene: .
abundance: once
CDR3nt: TGTGCCAGCAGCCTCGGACAACGGGGGAACATTCAGTACTTC
CDR3aa: CASSLGQRGNIQYF

j_gene: TRBJ2-5
v_gene: TRBV13
d_gene: TRBD1
abundance: many
CDR3nt: TGTGCCAGCAGCTCCGTCGGACAGGGCGGAGAGACCCAGTACTTC
CDR3aa: CASSSVGQGGETQYF

j_gene: TRBJ1-6
v_gene: TRBV12-3/TRBV12-4
d_gene: .
abundance: many
CDR3nt: TGTGCCAGCAGCACAGGACGGGATAATTCACCCCTCCACTTT
CDR3aa: CASSTGRDNSPLHF

j_gene: TRBJ1-4
v_gene: TRBV6-1
d_gene: .
abundance: .
CDR3nt: TGTGCCAGCACCGGGGGCCTAGCGACTAATGAAAAACTGTTTTTT
CDR3aa: CASTGGLATNEKLFF

j_gene: TRBJ1-4
v_gene: TRBV30
d_gene: .
abundance: many
CDR3nt: TGTGCCGTGGAGGCGACTAATGAAAAACTGTTTTTT
CDR3aa: CAVEATNEKLFF

j_gene: TRBJ1-1
v_gene: TRBV2
d_gene: .
abundance: many
CDR3nt: TGTGCCAGCAGTGCTACAGGGAACACTGAAGCTTTCTTT
CDR3aa: CASSATGNTEAFF

j_gene: TRBJ1-1
v_gene: TRBV27
d_gene: TRBD1
abundance: .
CDR3nt: TGTGCCAGCAGACCTAGACAGGGGTACACTGAAGCTTTCTTT
CDR3aa: CASRPRQGYTEAFF

j_gene: TRBJ2-5
v_gene: TRBV28
d_gene: TRBD1
abundance: many
CDR3nt: TGTGCCAGCAGTTCCCGACAGGGGGCTGGTGAGACCCAGTACTTC
CDR3aa: CASSSRQGAGETQYF

j_gene: TRBJ2-5
v_gene: TRBV20-1
d_gene: .
abundance: many
CDR3nt: TGCAGTGCTAGTCTGCTGCAAGAGACCCAGTACTTC
CDR3aa: CSASLLQETQYF

j_gene: TRBJ2-5
v_gene: TRBV6-5
d_gene: .
abundance: many
CDR3nt: TGTGCCAGCAGTTACTCGGCTAGCGAAGAGACCCAGTACTTC
CDR3aa: CASSYSASEETQYF

j_gene: TRBJ2-3
v_gene: TRBV12-3/TRBV12-4
d_gene: TRBD1
abundance: many
CDR3nt: TGTGCCAGCAGGGGACAGGGGAAGATCACGCAGTATTTT
CDR3aa: CASRGQGKITQYF

j_gene: TRBJ1-1
v_gene: TRBV6-1
d_gene: .
abundance: .
CDR3nt: TGTGCCAGCAGTGAACCTCCCGGACAGCTCGGGAGCACTGAAGCTTTCTTT
CDR3aa: CASSEPPGQLGSTEAFF

j_gene: TRBJ2-7
v_gene: TRBV14
d_gene: .
abundance: .
CDR3nt: TGTGCCAGCAGCCAACAAACAGGGAGAGTCTACGAGCAGTACTTC
CDR3aa: CASSQQTGRVYEQYF

j_gene: TRBJ1-1
v_gene: TRBV5-6
d_gene: .
abundance: .
CDR3nt: TGTGCCAGCAGCTCTTTCGATGAATACATGAACACTGAAGCTTTCTTT
CDR3aa: CASSSFDEYMNTEAFF

j_gene: TRBJ2-1
v_gene: TRBV28
d_gene: TRBD2
abundance: .
CDR3nt: TGTGCCAGCAGTTTATCCCTAGCGGCGAGACACAATGAGCAGTTCTTC
CDR3aa: CASSLSLAARHNEQFF

j_gene: TRBJ2-3
v_gene: TRBV7-2
d_gene: TRBD2
abundance: many
CDR3nt: TGTGCCAGCAGCCAAACTAGCGGGAGAGATACGCAGTATTTT
CDR3aa: CASSQTSGRDTQYF

j_gene: TRBJ2-1
v_gene: TRBV28
d_gene: TRBD2
abundance: many
CDR3nt: TGTGCCAGCAGTTCCTTCGGCGGGAGGGCCGCCAATGAGCAGTTCTTC
CDR3aa: CASSSFGGRAANEQFF

j_gene: TRBJ2-7
v_gene: TRBV6-4
d_gene: .
abundance: few
CDR3nt: TGTGCCAGCACCCGGACAGTGACGAGGTCCGAGCAGTACTTC
CDR3aa: CASTRTVTRSEQYF

j_gene: TRBJ2-1
v_gene: TRBV5-8
d_gene: TRBD1
abundance: many
CDR3nt: TGTGCCAGCAGCTTGGGCGGGACAGGCGCTAATGAGCAGTTCTTC
CDR3aa: CASSLGGTGANEQFF

j_gene: TRBJ2-7
v_gene: TRBV12-3/TRBV12-4
d_gene: TRBD1
abundance: .
CDR3nt: TGTGCCAGCAGTTCCCGGACAGGATCGGGCTACGAGCAGTACTTC
CDR3aa: CASSSRTGSGYEQYF

j_gene: TRBJ1-1
v_gene: TRBV20-1
d_gene: .
abundance: many
CDR3nt: TGCAGTGCTGAACTTGGACAGATGGTCGACACTGAAGCTTTCTTT
CDR3aa: CSAELGQMVDTEAFF

j_gene: TRBJ2-2
v_gene: TRBV2
d_gene: .
abundance: many
CDR3nt: TGTGCCAGCAATAGGGAAGGCACCGGGGAGCTGTTTTTT
CDR3aa: CASNREGTGELFF

j_gene: TRBJ2-7
v_gene: TRBV6-1
d_gene: TRBD1
abundance: many
CDR3nt: TGTGCCAGCAGAAGGGACAGGGGGCACGAGCAGTACTTC
CDR3aa: CASRRDRGHEQYF

j_gene: TRBJ2-3
v_gene: TRBV10-3
d_gene: TRBD2
abundance: many
CDR3nt: TGTGCCATCAGTGAGTCGATAGCGGGAGGATCAACAGATACGCAGTATTTT
CDR3aa: CAISESIAGGSTDTQYF

j_gene: TRBJ1-1
v_gene: TRBV7-9
d_gene: .
abundance: many
CDR3nt: TGTGCCAGCAGAGGAAGGACAGAAGAAGCTTTCTTT
CDR3aa: CASRGRTEEAFF

j_gene: TRBJ2-7
v_gene: TRBV5-6
d_gene: .
abundance: many
CDR3nt: TGTGCCAGCAGCCCAGTCGACAGGCTCAGCTACGAGCAGTACTTC
CDR3aa: CASSPVDRLSYEQYF

j_gene: TRBJ2-3
v_gene: TRBV5-1
d_gene: TRBD2
abundance: many
CDR3nt: TGCGCCAGCAGCCTACGGACTAGCGGGGGAGATACGCAGTATTTT
CDR3aa: CASSLRTSGGDTQYF

j_gene: TRBJ2-1
v_gene: TRBV28
d_gene: TRBD2
abundance: many
CDR3nt: TGTGCCAGCAGTCCCCCTTTCGGCGGGAGGTACAATGAGCAGTTCTTC
CDR3aa: CASSPPFGGRYNEQFF

j_gene: TRBJ2-1
v_gene: TRBV5-1
d_gene: TRBD1
abundance: .
CDR3nt: TGCGCCAGCAGCTTGGCCGCGGGACAGGGGCTATATGAGCAGTTCTTC
CDR3aa: CASSLAAGQGLYEQFF

j_gene: TRBJ2-3
v_gene: TRBV7-9
d_gene: .
abundance: many
CDR3nt: TGTGCCAGCAGCGTATATAGCGGTTCAGATACGCAGTATTTT
CDR3aa: CASSVYSGSDTQYF

j_gene: TRBJ1-2
v_gene: TRBV27
d_gene: TRBD1
abundance: .
CDR3nt: TGTGCCAGCAGTTCCGACAGGGAAGCTAACTATGGCTACACCTTC
CDR3aa: CASSSDREANYGYTF

j_gene: TRBJ2-3
v_gene: TRBV5-1
d_gene: TRBD1
abundance: many
CDR3nt: TGCGCCAGCAAATCCGGACAGGGGGCGTGGGGAGATACGCAGTATTTT
CDR3aa: CASKSGQGAWGDTQYF

j_gene: TRBJ2-1
v_gene: TRBV24-1
d_gene: TRBD1
abundance: many
CDR3nt: TGTGCCACCAGTGATTTAAGCAGGGGGCACGGGAATGAGCAGTTCTTC
CDR3aa: CATSDLSRGHGNEQFF